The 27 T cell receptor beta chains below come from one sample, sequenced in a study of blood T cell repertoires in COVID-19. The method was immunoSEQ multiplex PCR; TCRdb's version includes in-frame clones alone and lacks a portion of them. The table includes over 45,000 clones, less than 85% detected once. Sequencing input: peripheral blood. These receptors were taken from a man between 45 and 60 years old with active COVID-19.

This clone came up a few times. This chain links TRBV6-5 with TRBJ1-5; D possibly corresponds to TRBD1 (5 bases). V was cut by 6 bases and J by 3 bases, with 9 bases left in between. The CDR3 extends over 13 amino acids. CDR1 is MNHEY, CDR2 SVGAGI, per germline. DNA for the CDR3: TGTGCCAGCAGCCAGGGTTACAATCAGCCCCAGCATTTT. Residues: CASSQGYNQPQHF.

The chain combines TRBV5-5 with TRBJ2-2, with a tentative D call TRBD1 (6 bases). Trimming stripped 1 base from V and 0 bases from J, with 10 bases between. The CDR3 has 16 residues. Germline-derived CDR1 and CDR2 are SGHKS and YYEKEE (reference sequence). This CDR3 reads CASSLTGTPNTGELFF. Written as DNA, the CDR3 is TGTGCCAGCAGCTTGACAGGGACACCGAACACCGGGGAGCTGTTTTTT.

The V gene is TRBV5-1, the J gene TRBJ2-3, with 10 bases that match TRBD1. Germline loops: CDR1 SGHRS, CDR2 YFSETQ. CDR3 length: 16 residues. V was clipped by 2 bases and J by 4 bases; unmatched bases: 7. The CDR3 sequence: CASSFPGQGRSDTQYF. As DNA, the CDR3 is TGCGCCAGCAGCTTCCCGGGACAGGGGCGTTCAGATACGCAGTATTTT. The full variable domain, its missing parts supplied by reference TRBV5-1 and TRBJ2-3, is KAGVTQTPRYLIKTRGQQVTLSCSPISGHRSVSWYQQTPGQGLQFLFEYFSETQRNKGNFPGRFSGRQFSNSRSEMNVSTLELGDSALYLCASSFPGQGRSDTQYFGPGTRLTVL.

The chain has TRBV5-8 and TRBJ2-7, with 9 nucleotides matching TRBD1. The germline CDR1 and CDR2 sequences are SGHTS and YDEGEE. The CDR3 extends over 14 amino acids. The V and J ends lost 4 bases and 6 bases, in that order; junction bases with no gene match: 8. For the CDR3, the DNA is TGTGCCAGCAGCCCGGGGGACAGGGCTATCGAGCAGTACTTC. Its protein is CASSPGDRAIEQYF.

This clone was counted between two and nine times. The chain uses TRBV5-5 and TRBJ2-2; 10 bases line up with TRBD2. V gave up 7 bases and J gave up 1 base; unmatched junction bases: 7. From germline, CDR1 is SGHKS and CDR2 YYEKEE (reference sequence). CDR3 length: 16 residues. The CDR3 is CASARGLAENTGELFF. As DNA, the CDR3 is TGTGCCAGCGCCCGCGGACTAGCGGAGAACACCGGGGAGCTGTTTTTT.

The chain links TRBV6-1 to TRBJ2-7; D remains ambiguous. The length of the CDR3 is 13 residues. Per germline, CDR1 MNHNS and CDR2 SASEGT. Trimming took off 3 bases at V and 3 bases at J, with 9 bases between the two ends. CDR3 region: CASSEGNGYEQYF. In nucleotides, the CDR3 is TGTGCCAGCAGTGAGGGCAATGGCTACGAGCAGTACTTC.

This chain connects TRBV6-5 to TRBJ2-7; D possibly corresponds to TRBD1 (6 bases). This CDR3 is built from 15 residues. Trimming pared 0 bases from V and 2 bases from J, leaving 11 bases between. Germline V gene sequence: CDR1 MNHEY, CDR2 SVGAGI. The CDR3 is CASSYSQGIAYEQYF. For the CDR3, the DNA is TGTGCCAGCAGTTACTCACAGGGAATCGCCTACGAGCAGTACTTC.

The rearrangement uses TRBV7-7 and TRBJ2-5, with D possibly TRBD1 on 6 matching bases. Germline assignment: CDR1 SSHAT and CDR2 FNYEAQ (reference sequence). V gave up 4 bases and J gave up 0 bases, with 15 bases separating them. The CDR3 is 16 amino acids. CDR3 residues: CASSSTQGSDQETQYF. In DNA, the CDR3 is TGTGCCAGCAGCTCGACTCAGGGGAGCGACCAAGAGACCCAGTACTTC.

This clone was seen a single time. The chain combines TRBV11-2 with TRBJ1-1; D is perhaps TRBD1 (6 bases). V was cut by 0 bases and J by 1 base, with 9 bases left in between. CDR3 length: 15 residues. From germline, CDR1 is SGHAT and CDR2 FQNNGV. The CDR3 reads CASSLEGTPNTEAFF. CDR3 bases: TGTGCCAGCAGCTTAGAAGGGACACCGAACACTGAAGCTTTCTTT.

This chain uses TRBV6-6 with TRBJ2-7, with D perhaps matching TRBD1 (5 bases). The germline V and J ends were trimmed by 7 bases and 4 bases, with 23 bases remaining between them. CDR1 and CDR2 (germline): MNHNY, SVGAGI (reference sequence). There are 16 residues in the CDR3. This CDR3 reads CASTYEIVPGIYEQYF. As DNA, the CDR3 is TGTGCCAGCACCTACGAGATCGTCCCAGGGATTTACGAGCAGTACTTC.

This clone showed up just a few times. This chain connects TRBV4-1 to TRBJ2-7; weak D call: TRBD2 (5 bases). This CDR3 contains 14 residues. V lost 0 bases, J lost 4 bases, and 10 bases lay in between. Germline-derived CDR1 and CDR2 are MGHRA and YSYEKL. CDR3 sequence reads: CASSQDRGRYEQYF. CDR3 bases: TGCGCCAGCAGCCAAGATCGAGGGAGATACGAGCAGTACTTC.

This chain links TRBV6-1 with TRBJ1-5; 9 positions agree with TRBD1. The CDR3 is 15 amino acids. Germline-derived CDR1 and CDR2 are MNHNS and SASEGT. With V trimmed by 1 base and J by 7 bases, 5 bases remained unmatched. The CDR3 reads CASSEGGQGGQPQHF. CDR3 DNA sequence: TGTGCCAGCAGTGAAGGGGGACAGGGTGGCCAGCCCCAGCATTTT.

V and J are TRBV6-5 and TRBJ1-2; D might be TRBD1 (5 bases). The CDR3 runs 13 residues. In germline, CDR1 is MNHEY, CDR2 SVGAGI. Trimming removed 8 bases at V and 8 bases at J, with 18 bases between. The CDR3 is CASCRREQNGYTF. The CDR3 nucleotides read TGTGCCAGCTGTCGCAGGGAACAAAACGGCTACACCTTC.

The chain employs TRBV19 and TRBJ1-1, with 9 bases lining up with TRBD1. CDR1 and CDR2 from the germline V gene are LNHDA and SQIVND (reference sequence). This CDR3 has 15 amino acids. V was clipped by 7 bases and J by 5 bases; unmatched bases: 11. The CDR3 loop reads CASISNSDRGTEAFF. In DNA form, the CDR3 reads TGTGCCAGTATTTCGAACTCAGACAGGGGGACTGAAGCTTTCTTT.

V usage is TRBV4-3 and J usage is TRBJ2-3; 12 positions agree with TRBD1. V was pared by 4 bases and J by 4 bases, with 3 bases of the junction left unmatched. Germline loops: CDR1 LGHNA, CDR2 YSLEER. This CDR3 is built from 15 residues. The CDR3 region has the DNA TGCGCCAGCAGCCTTGGGACAGGGGGCGCAGATACGCAGTATTTT. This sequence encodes CASSLGTGGADTQYF.

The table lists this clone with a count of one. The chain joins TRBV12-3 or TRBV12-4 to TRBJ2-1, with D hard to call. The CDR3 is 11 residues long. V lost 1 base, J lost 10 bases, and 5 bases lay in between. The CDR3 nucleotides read TGTGCCAGCAGTTTAGGTCTCGAGCAGTTCTTC. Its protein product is CASSLGLEQFF.

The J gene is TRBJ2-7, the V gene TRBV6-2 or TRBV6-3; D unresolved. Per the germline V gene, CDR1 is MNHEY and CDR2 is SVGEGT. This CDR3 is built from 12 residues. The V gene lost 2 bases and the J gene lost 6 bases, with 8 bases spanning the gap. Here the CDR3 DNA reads TGTGCCAGCAGTTACACCAGTGTCGAGCAGTACTTC. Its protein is CASSYTSVEQYF.

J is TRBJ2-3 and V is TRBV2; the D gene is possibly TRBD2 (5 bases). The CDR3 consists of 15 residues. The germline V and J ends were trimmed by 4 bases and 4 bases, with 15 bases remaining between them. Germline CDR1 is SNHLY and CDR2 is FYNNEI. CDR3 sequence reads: CASSGPRGLADTQYF. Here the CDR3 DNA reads TGTGCCAGCAGTGGACCTAGAGGGTTGGCAGATACGCAGTATTTT.

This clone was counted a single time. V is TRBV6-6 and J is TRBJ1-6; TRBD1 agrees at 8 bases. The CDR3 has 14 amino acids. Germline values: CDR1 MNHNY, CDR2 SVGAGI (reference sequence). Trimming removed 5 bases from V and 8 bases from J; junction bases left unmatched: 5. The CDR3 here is CASSPAGGYSPLHF. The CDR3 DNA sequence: TGTGCCAGCAGTCCGGCAGGGGGCTATTCACCCCTCCACTTT.

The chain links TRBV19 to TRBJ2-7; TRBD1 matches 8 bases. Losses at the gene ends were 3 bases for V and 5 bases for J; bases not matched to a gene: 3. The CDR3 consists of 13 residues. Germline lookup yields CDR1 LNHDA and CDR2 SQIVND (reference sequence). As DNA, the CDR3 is TGTGCCAGTAGTATTACAGGGGGACACGAGCAGTACTTC. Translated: CASSITGGHEQYF.

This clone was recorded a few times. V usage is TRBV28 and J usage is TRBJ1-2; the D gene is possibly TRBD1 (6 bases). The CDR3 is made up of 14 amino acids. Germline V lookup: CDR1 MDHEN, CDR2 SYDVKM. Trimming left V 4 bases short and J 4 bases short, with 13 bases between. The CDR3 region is CASSSVDSIYGYTF. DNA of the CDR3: TGTGCCAGCAGTTCGGTGGACAGCATCTATGGCTACACCTTC.

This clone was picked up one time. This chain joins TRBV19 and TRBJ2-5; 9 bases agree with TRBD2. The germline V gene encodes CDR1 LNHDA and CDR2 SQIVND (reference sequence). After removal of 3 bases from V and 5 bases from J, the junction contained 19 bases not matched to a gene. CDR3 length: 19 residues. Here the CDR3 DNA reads TGTGCCAGTAGTATCATGGAAGAGAGCGGGGGGCGGATCGGTGAGACCCAGTACTTC. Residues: CASSIMEESGGRIGETQYF.

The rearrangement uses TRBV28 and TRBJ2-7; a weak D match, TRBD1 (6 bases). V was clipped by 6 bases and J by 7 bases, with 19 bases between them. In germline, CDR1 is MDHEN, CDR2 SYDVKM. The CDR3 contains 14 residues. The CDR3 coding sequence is TGTGCCAGCAGCACCCCACCCACAGGGCGGGAGCAGTACTTC. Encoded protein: CASSTPPTGREQYF.

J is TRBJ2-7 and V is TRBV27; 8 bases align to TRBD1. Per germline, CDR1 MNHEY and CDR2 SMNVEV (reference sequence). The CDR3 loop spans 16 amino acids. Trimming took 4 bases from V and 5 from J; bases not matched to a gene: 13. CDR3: CASSSLGGQGGDEQYF. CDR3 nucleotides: TGTGCCAGCAGTTCCCTCGGAGGACAGGGAGGAGACGAGCAGTACTTC.

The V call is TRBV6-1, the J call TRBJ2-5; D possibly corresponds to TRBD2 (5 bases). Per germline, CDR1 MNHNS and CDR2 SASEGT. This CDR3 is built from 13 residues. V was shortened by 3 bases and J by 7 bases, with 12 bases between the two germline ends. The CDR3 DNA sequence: TGTGCCAGCAGTGAGGACGGAGGAAGGACCCAGTACTTC. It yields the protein CASSEDGGRTQYF.

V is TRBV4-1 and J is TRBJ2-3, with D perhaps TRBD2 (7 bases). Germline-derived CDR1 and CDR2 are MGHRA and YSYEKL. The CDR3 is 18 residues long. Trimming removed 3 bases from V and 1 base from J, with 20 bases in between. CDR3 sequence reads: CASSHWGTRDYRTDTQYF. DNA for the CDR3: TGCGCCAGCAGCCATTGGGGGACACGGGACTATCGCACAGATACGCAGTATTTT.

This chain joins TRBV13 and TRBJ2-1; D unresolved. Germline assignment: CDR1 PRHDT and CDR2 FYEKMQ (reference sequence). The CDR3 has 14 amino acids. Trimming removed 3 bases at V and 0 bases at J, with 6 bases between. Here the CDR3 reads CASSFLDSYNEQFF. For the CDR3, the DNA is TGTGCCAGCAGCTTTCTAGACTCCTACAATGAGCAGTTCTTC.